Each of the 17 T cell receptor beta chains below was sequenced from the same sample in a study of OX40 agonist ivuxolimab in advanced cancers. Produced via immunoSEQ multiplex PCR; TCRdb's table is partial and in-frame only. The data contain over 15,000 clones, roughly three quarters of them singletons. Sequenced material: CD4+ or CD8+ T cells sorted from blood, taken in a trial of the OX40 agonist ivuxolimab. The receptors shown here come from an adult with an advanced solid tumor such as melanoma, head and neck, liver or kidney cancer.

This clone was recorded once. J is TRBJ2-7 and V is TRBV13; no clear D. This CDR3 is 12 amino acids long. Trimming pared 6 bases from V and 2 bases from J, leaving 8 bases between. CDR1 PRHDT and CDR2 FYEKMQ come from the germline V gene (reference sequence). CDR3 nucleotides: TGTGCCAGCAGAAGGCCTCCCTACGAGCAGTACTTC. Protein sequence: CASRRPPYEQYF.

In its sample, this clone was seen many times. The chain uses TRBV28 and TRBJ2-4, with no clear D. The CDR3 totals 14 residues. The germline gives CDR1 MDHEN, CDR2 SYDVKM. The V end lost 3 bases, the J end lost 8 bases, and 14 bases lay between the germline ends. This CDR3 reads CASSFRVGLDIQYF. In nucleotides, the CDR3 is TGTGCCAGCAGTTTTCGAGTGGGGTTAGACATTCAGTACTTC.

Here the CDR3 reads CASSVESSGAYEQYF. CDR3 in DNA: TGTGCCAGCAGCGTAGAATCTAGCGGAGCCTACGAGCAGTACTTC. The chain links TRBV9 to TRBJ2-7; TRBD2 aligns across 7 bases. Germline V gene sequence: CDR1 SGDLS, CDR2 YYNGEE. This CDR3 contains 15 residues. The ends lost 0 bases at V and 2 bases at J; junction bases unmatched: 5. The whole variable domain, filled in from reference TRBV9 and TRBJ2-7, reads DSGVTQTPKHLITATGQRVTLRCSPRSGDLSVYWYQQSLDQGLQFLIQYYNGEERAKGNILERFSAQQFPDLHSELNLSSLELGDSALYFCASSVESSGAYEQYFGPGTRLTVT.

This clone turned up a few times. The sample holds other DNA sequences that translate to the same CDR3. The rearrangement links TRBV29-1 to TRBJ1-5; D possibly corresponds to TRBD1 (6 bases). This CDR3 comprises 14 residues. Per the germline V gene, CDR1 is SQVTM and CDR2 is ANQGSEA. With 0 bases removed from V and 2 bases from J, the gap between germline ends came to 8 bases. CDR3 in amino acids: CSVEESGGNQPQHF. The DNA of the CDR3 is TGCAGCGTTGAAGAGTCAGGGGGCAATCAGCCCCAGCATTTT.

The chain links TRBV19 to TRBJ1-1; 7 nucleotides align to TRBD1. The CDR3 is made up of 15 amino acids. V lost 4 bases and J lost 1; bases outside the gene matches: 6. The germline V gene encodes CDR1 LNHDA and CDR2 SQIVND (reference sequence). The CDR3 DNA reads TGTGCCAGTAGTAGGGACAGTTACGGGAACACTGAAGCTTTCTTT. Amino acid sequence: CASSRDSYGNTEAFF.

The chain recombines TRBV27 with TRBJ2-3, with 10 positions matching TRBD1. Unmatched junction bases numbered 9, after V lost 5 bases and J lost 7 bases. The germline V gene encodes CDR1 MNHEY and CDR2 SMNVEV (reference sequence). This CDR3 has 15 amino acids. CDR3 coding DNA: TGTGCCAGCAGTGGCGGACAGGGGGTGGGAAATACGCAGTATTTT. The encoded protein is CASSGGQGVGNTQYF.

This clone came up once. The rearrangement links TRBV30 to TRBJ1-6; the D is unclear. The CDR3 sequence is 12 residues long. V dropped 5 bases and J dropped 6 bases, with 8 bases sitting between them. CDR1 is GTSNPN, CDR2 SVGIG, per germline (reference sequence). CDR3 nucleotides: TGTGCCTGGGCAGGACTTAATTCACCCCTCCACTTT. Amino acid sequence: CAWAGLNSPLHF.

The CDR3 here is CASSAPVRTGPSGNTIYF. DNA for the CDR3: TGTGCCAGCAGCGCCCCGGTCCGAACAGGGCCCTCTGGAAACACCATATATTTT. The genes are TRBV7-9 and TRBJ1-3; the D gene is possibly TRBD1 (6 bases). The germline CDR1 and CDR2 sequences are SEHNR and FQNEAQ (reference sequence). The CDR3 has 18 amino acids. V lost 5 bases to trimming and J lost 0 bases, with 20 bases between them.

The chain carries TRBV27 and TRBJ1-5; D uncertain. The CDR3 consists of 13 residues. The V gene's germline CDR1 is MNHEY and CDR2 SMNVEV (reference sequence). Trimming took 2 bases from V and 6 from J, leaving 8 bases between them. The CDR3, as DNA: TGTGCCAGCAGTTTAGACATCGGTCAGCCCCAGCATTTT. Translated, it gives CASSLDIGQPQHF.

This chain links TRBV5-6 with TRBJ1-4; TRBD1 matches at 8 bases. In germline, CDR1 is SGHDT, CDR2 YYEEEE. The CDR3 length is 15 residues. The V gene end was trimmed by 4 bases and the J gene end by 5 bases; junction bases not matched to a gene: 7. CDR3 nucleotides: TGTGCCAGCAGCACCGGGACAGGAGGGAATGAAAAACTGTTTTTT. It is translated as CASSTGTGGNEKLFF.

This sequence joins TRBV29-1 and TRBJ2-7, with TRBD2 as a possible D gene (5 bases). CDR1 is SQVTM and CDR2 is ANQGSEA in the germline V gene. Trimming cost V 0 bases and J 4 bases, with 7 bases left between them. CDR3 size: 12 residues. CDR3 DNA: TGCAGCGTTGAAGATGGACTGTACGAGCAGTACTTC. Translating it yields CSVEDGLYEQYF.

To note about this clone: The same CDR3 arises from other DNA sequences in this sample as well. The chain has TRBV18 and TRBJ2-5; D gene unclear. Germline CDR1 is KGHSH and CDR2 is LQKENI. Trimming stripped 3 bases from V and 5 bases from J, with 7 bases between. The CDR3 extends over 12 amino acids. CDR3 in amino acids: CASSPREETQYF. Here the CDR3 DNA reads TGTGCCAGCTCACCCAGAGAGGAGACCCAGTACTTC.

The chain uses TRBV6-5 and TRBJ2-7; 7 positions match TRBD1. CDR3 size: 14 residues. Germline V gene data show CDR1 as MNHEY and CDR2 as SVGAGI. Trimming at V came to 8 bases and at J to 2 bases, leaving 9 bases not matched to a gene. The CDR3 here is CASHLPGQPYEQYF. The CDR3 region has the DNA TGTGCCAGCCATTTACCGGGACAGCCCTACGAGCAGTACTTC.

In its sample, this clone ranks as medium-sized (0.01 to 0.1%). CDR3 sequence: CASSPEPGGYLYEQYF. For the CDR3, the DNA is TGTGCCAGCTCCCCAGAGCCCGGGGGCTACCTCTACGAGCAGTACTTC. The chain couples TRBV18 to TRBJ2-7; D is possibly TRBD1 or TRBD2 (6 bases each). Between the trimmed V and J ends, which lost 6 bases and 3 bases, there was a span of 21 bases. From germline, CDR1 is KGHSH and CDR2 LQKENI. The length of the CDR3 is 16 residues.

This clone has a handful of counts. V and J are TRBV13 and TRBJ2-5; 11 bases are shared with TRBD2. The junction had 6 bases not matched to a gene; V was cut back by 1 base and J by 5 bases. Per the germline V gene, CDR1 is PRHDT and CDR2 is FYEKMQ (reference sequence). The CDR3 has 16 amino acids. This CDR3 reads CASSLALAGVRETQYF. DNA of the CDR3: TGTGCCAGCAGCTTAGCACTAGCGGGAGTCAGGGAGACCCAGTACTTC.

The genes are TRBV5-4 and TRBJ2-2; D possibly corresponds to TRBD1 (6 bases). V was cut by 2 bases and J by 6 bases, with 8 bases left in between. The length of the CDR3 is 13 residues. Germline V gene data show CDR1 as SGHNT and CDR2 as YYREEE (reference sequence). CDR3 nucleotide sequence: TGTGCCAGCAGCTTACAGGGAGCCGGGGAGCTGTTTTTT. It is translated as CASSLQGAGELFF.

The J gene is TRBJ2-5, the V gene TRBV13, with TRBD1 matching over 9 bases. The CDR3 loop spans 16 amino acids. Germline V gene sequence: CDR1 PRHDT, CDR2 FYEKMQ (reference sequence). The V gene end was trimmed by 3 bases and the J gene end by 0 bases; junction bases not matched to a gene: 5. As DNA, the CDR3 is TGTGCCAGCAGCTTCCGGACAGGGGAGGACCAAGAGACCCAGTACTTC. Translation gives CASSFRTGEDQETQYF. The variable domain in full, completed from reference TRBV13 and TRBJ2-5, reads AAGVIQSPRHLIKEKRETATLKCYPIPRHDTVYWYQQGPGQDPQFLISFYEKMQSDKGSIPDRFSAQQFSDYHSELNMSSLELGDSALYFCASSFRTGEDQETQYFGPGTRLLVL.